This T cell receptor beta chain emerged from a study of cytomegalovirus exposure and HLA in healthy donors. From germline, CDR1 is SGHNT and CDR2 YENEEA. The CDR3 has 14 residues. The junction had 6 bases not matched to a gene; V was cut back by 5 bases and J by 2 bases. Concerning this clone: The antigen remains unidentified.

Study results and limitations: Most TCR sequences showed up rarely, but some public TCRs showed up in many donors. Later analysis demonstrated an association between a missense DCLRE1C variant and TCR beta V- and J-gene trimming.

PCR was performed using 60 Vbeta and 13 Jbeta primers. Some clones are missing from TCRdb's copy, which holds only in-frame ones; the method was immunoSEQ multiplex PCR. The sample includes roughly 150,000 clones, around 84% seen only once; the top ten take over 2%. The V and J genes are TRBV11-3 and TRBJ2-7; 7 bases fit TRBD1. The sequence was obtained from a young man in good health and CMV-seropositive. The sample comprised PBMCs. The CDR3 sequence: CASSPSQGTYEQYF. CDR3 DNA sequence: TGTGCCAGCAGCCCGTCACAGGGGACCTACGAGCAGTACTTC.